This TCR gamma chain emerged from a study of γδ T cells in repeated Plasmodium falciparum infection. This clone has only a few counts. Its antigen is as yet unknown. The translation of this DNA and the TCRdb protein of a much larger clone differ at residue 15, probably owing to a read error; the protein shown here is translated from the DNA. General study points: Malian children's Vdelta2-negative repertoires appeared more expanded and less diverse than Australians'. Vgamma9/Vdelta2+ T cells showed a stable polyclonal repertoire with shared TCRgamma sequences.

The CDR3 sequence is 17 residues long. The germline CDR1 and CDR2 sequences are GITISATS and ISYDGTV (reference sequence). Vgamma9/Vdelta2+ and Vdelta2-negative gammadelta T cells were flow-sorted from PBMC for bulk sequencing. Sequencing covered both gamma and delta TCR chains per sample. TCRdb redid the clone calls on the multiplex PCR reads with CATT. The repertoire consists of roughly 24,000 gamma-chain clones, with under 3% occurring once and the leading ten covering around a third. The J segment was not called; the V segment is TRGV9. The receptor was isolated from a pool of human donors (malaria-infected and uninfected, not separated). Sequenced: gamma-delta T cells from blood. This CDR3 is CALWEVQGGLGKKINVF. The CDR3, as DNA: TGTGCCTTGTGGGAGGTGCAAGGGGGGTTGGGCAAAAAAATCAATGTATTT.